This TCR beta chain was recovered during a study of beta chain features in type 1 diabetes. Study conclusions and caveats: Cells that show high TCR expression could be over-represented by cDNA sequencing. The naive, central memory and Treg TCRB repertoires of patients appeared to be more similar to one another than those of healthy donors.

The germline V gene encodes CDR1 GTSNPN and CDR2 SVGIG (reference sequence). The J segment lost 4 bases and the V segment lost 4 bases, leaving 9 bases of the junction unmatched. The CDR3 loop spans 15 amino acids. As to this clone: Its antigen remains unidentified.

Since all of the isolated RNA was reverse transcribed, expressed TCRB transcripts were what got sequenced. Measured with immunoSEQ multiplex PCR; TCRdb has only the in-frame clones, and not every one. Among about 360,000 clones, around 13% were seen once, and the ten largest hold 0.017%. The sample was naive CD4+ T cells from blood. The TCR was taken from a man younger than 35 in good health. V gene TRBV30 combines with J gene TRBJ2-3, with 9 bases fitting TRBD2. The CDR3 reads CAWKLRGGSPDTQYF. In DNA form, the CDR3 reads TGTGCCTGGAAGTTGCGGGGGGGGTCCCCAGATACGCAGTATTTT.